These T cell receptor beta chains were read from a single sample in a study of naive and memory T cell subsets. Via MiXCR, TCRdb re-called the 5' RACE reads, giving one row per CDR3 protein. This sample has about 62,000 distinct CDR3 sequences, with more than 6.5% found just once. The receptors come from a female donor in good health. CDR3s include the opening cysteine and the closing phenylalanine or tryptophan. A D gene is named only where the DNA matches it firmly. The listing skips clone size in some rows; elsewhere it reads once, few, many or a size class.

clone size,J gene,V gene,CDR3 length,D gene,CDR3 protein,CDR3 DNA
few,TRBJ2-1,TRBV5-1,17,TRBD2,CASSLEKGLAEYNEQFF,TGCGCCAGCAGCTTGGAAAAAGGACTAGCGGAGTACAATGAGCAGTTCTTC
many,TRBJ2-1,TRBV9,13,-,CASSRSVYNEQFF,TGTGCCAGCTCTCGTAGCGTCTACAATGAGCAGTTCTTC
-,TRBJ2-3,TRBV20-1,10,-,CRATVDTQYF,TGCAGAGCTACTGTAGATACGCAGTATTTT
few,TRBJ2-1,TRBV12-3/TRBV12-4,15,-,CASSASGLSYNEQFF,TGTGCCAGCAGTGCCAGCGGCCTCTCCTACAATGAGCAGTTCTTC
many,TRBJ1-3,TRBV6-6,14,-,CASSYETTGNTIYF,TGTGCCAGCAGTTACGAGACAACTGGAAACACCATATATTTT
many,TRBJ2-3,TRBV19,21,TRBD2,CASSTILRLAGGLRSSDTQYF,TGTGCCAGTAGTACCATCCTCCGACTAGCGGGGGGGCTAAGAAGCTCAGATACGCAGTATTTT
few,TRBJ1-2,TRBV20-1,14,-,CSVRDHRSNYGYTF,TGCAGTGTCAGGGACCACAGGTCCAACTATGGCTACACCTTC
many,TRBJ2-7,TRBV20-1,15,-,CSARDLRDSSYEQYF,TGCAGTGCTAGAGATCTTCGGGACTCCTCCTACGAGCAGTACTTC
many,TRBJ2-6,TRBV29-1,14,-,CSVETGTGANVLTF,TGCAGCGTAGAAACAGGGACTGGGGCCAACGTCCTGACTTTC
many,TRBJ2-5,TRBV7-2,10,-,CASSQETQYF,TGTGCCAGCAGCCAAGAGACCCAGTACTTC